Listed here are 5 T cell receptor beta chains from one sample, sequenced in a study of cytomegalovirus exposure and HLA in healthy donors. The PCR made use of 60 Vbeta and 13 Jbeta primers. Profiled with immunoSEQ multiplex PCR; TCRdb holds only in-frame clones, not every one. The sample lists roughly 200,000 clones, 60% to 85% occurring once. The specimen sequenced was PBMCs. The source of these receptors is a middle-aged man in good health and CMV-seronegative.

The chain recombines TRBV7-2 with TRBJ1-2, with D possibly TRBD1 on 5 matching bases. The germline CDR1 and CDR2 sequences are SGHTA and FQGNSA. Trimming shortened V by 2 bases and J by 4 bases, and 14 bases separated the two germline ends. This CDR3 is built from 15 residues. CDR3 nucleotides: TGTGCCAGCAGCTTAAGCGCGGGGGACTCCTATGGCTACACCTTC. It translates to CASSLSAGDSYGYTF.

The chain recombines TRBV9 with TRBJ2-5, with TRBD1 matching 10 bases. This CDR3 is built from 16 residues. Germline V lookup: CDR1 SGDLS, CDR2 YYNGEE. Trimming removed 0 bases from V and 1 base from J; junction bases left unmatched: 3. CDR3 DNA: TGTGCCAGCAGCGTAGCCTGGACAGGGGGCCAAGAGACCCAGTACTTC. Encoded protein: CASSVAWTGGQETQYF.

J is TRBJ2-3 and V is TRBV19, with 7 bases identical to TRBD2. Unmatched junction bases numbered 2, after V lost 6 bases and J lost 2 bases. This CDR3 region has 13 residues. CDR1 LNHDA and CDR2 SQIVND come from the germline V gene (reference sequence). CDR3 region: CASSGGITDTQYF. CDR3 coding DNA: TGTGCCAGTAGCGGGGGGATCACAGATACGCAGTATTTT.

In this sample, this clone turned up a few times. J is TRBJ1-2 and V is TRBV5-4; TRBD1 might be the D (6 bases). The CDR3 covers 15 residues. In germline, CDR1 is SGHNT, CDR2 YYREEE (reference sequence). V lost 3 bases to trimming and J lost 6 bases, with 18 bases between them. Here the CDR3 DNA reads TGTGCCAGCAGCTCGGAGGGGGGGGGATCGGATGGCTACACCTTC. Its translation is CASSSEGGGSDGYTF.

The chain employs TRBV6-5 and TRBJ2-3, with D possibly matching TRBD2 (6 bases). CDR1 and CDR2 from the germline V gene are MNHEY and SVGAGI. The CDR3 is 13 amino acids. Trimming shortened V by 0 bases and J by 8 bases, and 9 bases separated the two germline ends. CDR3 in amino acids: CASSYSLAVTQYF. The CDR3 DNA reads TGTGCCAGCAGTTACTCTTTAGCGGTTACGCAGTATTTT.